These T cell receptor beta chains were read from a single sample in a study of CD8 T cells in ankylosing spondylitis. TCRdb redid the calling of the 5' RACE reads with MiXCR, one entry per CDR3 protein. The table shows around 280,000 distinct CDR3 sequences, with about 19% occurring only once. The sample was blood, either unsorted or a sorted T cell fraction (not recorded which). The receptors stem from a male donor with ankylosing spondylitis or in good health (not recorded which). Both conserved end residues are part of each CDR3. A D gene is named only where the DNA matches it firmly. Clone size, where shown, is once, few, many, or a class for clones that have expanded.

clone_size,v_call,d_call,j_call,cdr3_aa,cdr3_nt
few,TRBV20-1,.,TRBJ1-1,CSARNGAYTEAFF,TGCAGTGCTAGAAACGGGGCCTACACTGAAGCTTTCTTT
few,TRBV3-1,.,TRBJ2-1,CASSQDVGSQYNEQFF,TGTGCCAGCAGCCAAGATGTGGGTAGCCAATACAATGAGCAGTTCTTC
.,TRBV30,TRBD1,TRBJ1-1,CAWTRGRDRVIAVNTEAFF,TGTGCCTGGACCCGGGGGAGGGACAGGGTGATAGCTGTGAACACTGAAGCTTTCTTT
many,TRBV11-2,.,TRBJ2-2,CASSLEWWGPSTGELFF,TGTGCCAGCAGCTTAGAATGGTGGGGCCCGAGTACCGGGGAGCTGTTTTTT
many,TRBV7-3,.,TRBJ2-2,CASSPQGTGELFF,TGTGCCAGCAGTCCCCAGGGCACCGGGGAGCTGTTTTTT
few,TRBV5-1,.,TRBJ2-5,CASSRGDFAGILPQETQYF,TGCGCCAGCAGCCGAGGGGACTTTGCGGGGATCTTGCCCCAGGAGACCCAGTACTTC
.,TRBV7-9,.,TRBJ2-5,CASRQGEETQYF,TGTGCCAGCAGACAGGGTGAAGAGACCCAGTACTTC
few,TRBV11-2,.,TRBJ1-4,CASSSYREINEKLFF,TGTGCCAGCAGCTCCTACAGGGAGATTAATGAAAAACTGTTTTTT
few,TRBV5-1,.,TRBJ2-3,CASSLRDSGPTDTQYF,TGCGCCAGCAGCCTTCGGGACTCCGGACCCACAGATACGCAGTATTTT
once,TRBV7-9,.,TRBJ2-3,CASSFRPGGETDTQYF,TGTGCCAGCAGCTTTCGCCCCGGGGGCGAGACAGATACGCAGTATTTT
few,TRBV12-3/TRBV12-4,.,TRBJ1-6,CASSLGGDSSPLHF,TGTGCCAGCAGTTTAGGGGGCGATAGTTCACCCCTCCACTTT
many,TRBV7-6,TRBD2,TRBJ2-3,CASKLRGESTDTQYF,TGTGCCAGCAAGCTACGGGGGGAAAGCACAGATACGCAGTATTTT
few,TRBV7-2,TRBD1,TRBJ1-2,CASNPDGQAKYYGYTF,TGTGCCAGCAACCCTGACGGACAGGCGAAATACTATGGCTACACCTTC
medium-sized,TRBV5-1,.,TRBJ2-3,CASSFGGSTDTQYF,TGTGCCAGCAGCTTTGGTGGAAGCACAGATACGCAGTATTTT
few,TRBV12-3/TRBV12-4,TRBD2,TRBJ2-1,CASSLSSGGPHEQFF,TGTGCCAGCAGTTTATCTAGCGGGGGGCCACATGAGCAGTTCTTC
many,TRBV5-4,.,TRBJ2-1,CASSLGGRGAGGNEQFF,TGTGCCAGCAGCTTGGGTGGTCGGGGGGCAGGTGGTAATGAGCAGTTCTTC
few,TRBV12-3/TRBV12-4,.,TRBJ1-1,CASSNGNTEAFF,TGTGCCAGCAGTAACGGGAACACTGAAGCTTTCTTT
few,TRBV20-1,TRBD2,TRBJ2-2,CSAWRAGGPTGELFF,TGCAGTGCTTGGCGGGCGGGAGGGCCCACCGGGGAGCTGTTTTTT
.,TRBV7-2,TRBD2,TRBJ2-1,CASSSVAGDNNEQFF,TGTGCCAGCAGCTCGGTAGCGGGGGACAACAATGAGCAGTTCTTC